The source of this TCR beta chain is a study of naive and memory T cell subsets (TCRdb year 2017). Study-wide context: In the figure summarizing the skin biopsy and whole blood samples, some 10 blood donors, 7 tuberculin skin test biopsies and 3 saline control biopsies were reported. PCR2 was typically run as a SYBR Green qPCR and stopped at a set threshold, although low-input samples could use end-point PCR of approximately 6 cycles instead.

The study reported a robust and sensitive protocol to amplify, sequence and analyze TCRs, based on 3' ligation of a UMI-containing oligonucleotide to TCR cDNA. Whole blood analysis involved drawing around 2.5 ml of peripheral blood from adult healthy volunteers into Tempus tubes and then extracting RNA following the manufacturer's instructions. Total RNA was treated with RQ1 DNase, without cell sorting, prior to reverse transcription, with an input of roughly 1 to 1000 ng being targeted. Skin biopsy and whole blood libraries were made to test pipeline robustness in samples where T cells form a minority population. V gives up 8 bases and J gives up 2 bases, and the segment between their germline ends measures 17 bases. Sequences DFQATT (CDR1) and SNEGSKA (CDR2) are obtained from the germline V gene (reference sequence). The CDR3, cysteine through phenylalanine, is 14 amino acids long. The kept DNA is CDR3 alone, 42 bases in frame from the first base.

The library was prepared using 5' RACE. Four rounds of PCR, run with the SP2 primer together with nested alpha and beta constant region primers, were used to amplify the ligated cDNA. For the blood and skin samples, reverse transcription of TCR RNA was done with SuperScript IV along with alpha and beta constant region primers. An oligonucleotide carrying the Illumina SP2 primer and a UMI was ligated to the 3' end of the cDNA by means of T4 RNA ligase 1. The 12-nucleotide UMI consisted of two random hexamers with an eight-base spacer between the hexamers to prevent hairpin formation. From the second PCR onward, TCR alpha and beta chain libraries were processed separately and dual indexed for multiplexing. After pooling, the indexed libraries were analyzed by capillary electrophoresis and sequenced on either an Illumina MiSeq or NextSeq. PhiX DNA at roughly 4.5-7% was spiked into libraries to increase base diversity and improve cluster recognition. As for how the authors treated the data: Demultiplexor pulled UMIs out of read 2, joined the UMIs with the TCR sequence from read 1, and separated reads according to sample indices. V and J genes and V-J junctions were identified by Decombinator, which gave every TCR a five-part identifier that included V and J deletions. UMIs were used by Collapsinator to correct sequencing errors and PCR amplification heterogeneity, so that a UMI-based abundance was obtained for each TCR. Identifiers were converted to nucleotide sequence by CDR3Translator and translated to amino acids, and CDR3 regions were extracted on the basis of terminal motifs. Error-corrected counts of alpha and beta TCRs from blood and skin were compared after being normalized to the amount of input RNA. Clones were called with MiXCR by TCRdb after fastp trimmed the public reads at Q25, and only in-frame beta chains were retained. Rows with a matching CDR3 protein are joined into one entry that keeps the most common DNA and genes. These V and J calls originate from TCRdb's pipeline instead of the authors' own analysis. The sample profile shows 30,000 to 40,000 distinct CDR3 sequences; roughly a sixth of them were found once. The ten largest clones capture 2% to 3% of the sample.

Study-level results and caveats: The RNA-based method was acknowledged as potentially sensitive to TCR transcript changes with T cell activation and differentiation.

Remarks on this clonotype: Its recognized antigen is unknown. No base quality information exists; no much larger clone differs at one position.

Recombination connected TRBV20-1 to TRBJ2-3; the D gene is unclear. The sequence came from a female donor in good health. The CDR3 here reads CSPYPDRSTDTQYF. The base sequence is TGCAGTCCTTATCCCGACCGATCCACAGATACGCAGTATTTT.